These 16 T cell receptor beta chains share one sample of origin, sequenced in a study of T-cell reconstitution after alpha-beta-depleted transplantation in children. Molecular barcoding with unique molecular identifiers was used for the TCRbeta library. TCRdb re-derived calls from the PCR reads in MiXCR, one entry per CDR3 protein. The table has fewer than 150,000 distinct CDR3 sequences, under 30% seen once; the top ten hold 8% to 11%. The source material was PBMCs, mostly from graft donor cells, sampled 180 days after TCRalphabeta/CD19-depleted stem cell transplant. The source is a male patient between 2 and 10 years old who had a stem cell transplant for chronic granulomatous disease, so the T cells may come from the graft donor.

The chain links TRBV7-9 to TRBJ2-5; 7 bases are shared with TRBD2. CDR3 length equals 17 residues. Germline CDR1 is SEHNR and CDR2 is FQNEAQ (reference sequence). The junction had 13 bases not matched to a gene; V was cut back by 4 bases and J by 2 bases. The CDR3 loop reads CASSSTFLLAPQETQYF. The CDR3 DNA reads TGTGCCAGCAGCTCGACGTTCCTACTAGCGCCTCAAGAGACCCAGTACTTC.

J is TRBJ2-2 and V is TRBV24-1; TRBD1 or TRBD2 may be the D gene (7 bases each). The CDR3 consists of 15 residues. CDR1 is KGHDR, CDR2 SFDVKD, per germline. Trimming took off 8 bases at V and 7 bases at J, with 19 bases between the two ends. The CDR3 here is CATMGGTATSGELFF. Here the CDR3 DNA reads TGTGCCACCATGGGGGGGACAGCCACTAGCGGGGAGCTGTTTTTT.

The chain is built from TRBV7-2 and TRBJ2-5; D is unclear. This CDR3 is 15 amino acids long. Germline V gene lookup returns CDR1 SGHTA and CDR2 FQGNSA. Trimming took off 1 base at V and 5 bases at J, with 14 bases between the two ends. CDR3 DNA: TGTGCCAGCAGCTTAGTATCTTTAAATGGGGAGACCCAGTACTTC. It codes for CASSLVSLNGETQYF.

This clonotype was detected only a few times. This chain links TRBV5-5 with TRBJ1-6, with a tentative D call TRBD1 (5 bases). Germline CDR1 SGHKS, CDR2 YYEKEE (reference sequence). V gave up 2 bases and J gave up 7 bases, with 7 bases separating them. The CDR3 is made up of 13 amino acids. This chain's CDR3 is CASSLQENSPLHF. Written as DNA, the CDR3 is TGTGCCAGCAGCTTACAGGAGAATTCACCCCTCCACTTT.

The chain couples TRBV11-2 to TRBJ2-7; 13 bases map to TRBD2. Germline V gene lookup returns CDR1 SGHAT and CDR2 FQNNGV. The CDR3 sequence is 20 residues long. V lost 6 bases to trimming and J lost 5 bases; unmatched junction nucleotides: 22. The CDR3 nucleotides are TGTGCCAGCAGTTTAAGATTTTGGACAGGCCGGACTAGCGGGAGCCACGAGCAGTACTTC. It encodes CASSLRFWTGRTSGSHEQYF.

This sequence joins TRBV12-3 or TRBV12-4 and TRBJ1-5, with 9 bases lining up with TRBD1. The CDR3 spans 19 residues. V shed 8 bases, J shed 0 bases, and the junction held 17 bases outside the gene matches. DNA for the CDR3: TGTGCCAGCTGCCACCCGGGACAGGGAGTCCCATATAGCAATCAGCCCCAGCATTTT. Translation: CASCHPGQGVPYSNQPQHF.

The chain has TRBV5-4 and TRBJ2-7; D gene unclear. The CDR3 length is 13 residues. Trimming removed 0 bases from V and 7 bases from J, with 11 bases in between. CDR1 SGHNT and CDR2 YYREEE come from the germline V gene (reference sequence). CDR3 loop: CASSLAFAREQYF. DNA for the CDR3: TGTGCCAGCAGCTTGGCCTTTGCTCGGGAGCAGTACTTC.

This clonotype was counted many times. The V and J genes are TRBV5-1 and TRBJ2-3, with 14 bases that match TRBD2. Germline V gene sequence: CDR1 SGHRS, CDR2 YFSETQ. Trimming at V came to 0 bases and at J to 3 bases, leaving 6 bases not matched to a gene. This CDR3 comprises 18 residues. CDR3 coding DNA: TGCGCCAGCAGCTTGGAGGGGACTAGCGGGAGCGCGACAGATACGCAGTATTTT. Translating gives CASSLEGTSGSATDTQYF.

The chain is built from TRBV27 and TRBJ2-7, with 7 bases lining up with TRBD1. The CDR3 has 13 amino acids. Germline loops: CDR1 MNHEY, CDR2 SMNVEV (reference sequence). Losses at the gene ends were 4 bases for V and 8 bases for J; bases not matched to a gene: 8. The CDR3 DNA is TGTGCCAGCAGTTCAATGGCGACAGGGAAGCAGTACTTC. This translates into CASSSMATGKQYF.

The V gene is TRBV15, the J gene TRBJ2-1; D unresolved. The germline gives CDR1 LNHNV, CDR2 YYDKDF (reference sequence). The CDR3 consists of 15 residues. Trimming pared 0 bases from V and 4 bases from J, leaving 10 bases between. In DNA, the CDR3 is TGTGCCACCAGCAGAGAAAGCTCGGAGTACAATGAGCAGTTCTTC. The encoded protein is CATSRESSEYNEQFF.

Many counts were recorded for this clonotype. This chain links TRBV29-1 with TRBJ1-2; a weak D match, TRBD1 (5 bases). The CDR3 loop spans 14 amino acids. Per the germline V gene, CDR1 is SQVTM and CDR2 is ANQGSEA. Deletions cut 4 bases from V and 8 bases from J, with 20 bases between. CDR3 DNA: TGCAGCGTTGCCCGCGACAGACTGGGAACCGGCTACACCTTC. It yields the protein CSVARDRLGTGYTF.

The chain employs TRBV5-1 and TRBJ2-7, with a tentative D call TRBD2 (5 bases). This CDR3 contains 11 residues. Trimming took off 5 bases at V and 5 bases at J, with 8 bases between the two ends. Germline-derived CDR1 and CDR2 are SGHRS and YFSETQ. The CDR3 bases are TGCGCCAGCAGAATCGGGGACGAGCAGTACTTC. Protein: CASRIGDEQYF.

This clonotype came up a few times. This sequence joins TRBV20-1 and TRBJ2-2; 8 bases align to TRBD2. Germline lookup yields CDR1 DFQATT and CDR2 SNEGSKA (reference sequence). This CDR3 spans 15 amino acids. The junction had 11 bases not matched to a gene; V was cut back by 6 bases and J by 5 bases. DNA of the CDR3: TGCAGTGCCCGGGGGGGCACGGCGGGAACCGGGGAGCTGTTTTTT. Protein: CSARGGTAGTGELFF.

The table lists this clonotype with many counts. The chain couples TRBV18 to TRBJ2-1; no firm D call. Germline V gene sequence: CDR1 KGHSH, CDR2 LQKENI. V was shortened by 6 bases and J by 4 bases, with 10 bases between the two germline ends. This CDR3 has 13 amino acids. CDR3 in DNA: TGTGCCAGCTCCCCAACACAATACAATGAGCAGTTCTTC. This codes for CASSPTQYNEQFF.

In this sample, this clonotype turned up many times. The chain combines TRBV5-5 with TRBJ1-2; the D is unclear. Germline-derived CDR1 and CDR2 are SGHKS and YYEKEE (reference sequence). The germline V and J ends were trimmed by 5 bases and 3 bases, with 5 bases remaining between them. The CDR3 length is 11 residues. Here the CDR3 reads CASRKDYGYTF. The DNA for the CDR3 is TGTGCCAGCAGGAAAGACTATGGCTACACCTTC.

This clonotype occurred a few times. V usage is TRBV12-3 or TRBV12-4 and J usage is TRBJ2-3; 9 bases match TRBD1. The CDR3 contains 15 residues. Trimming at V came to 3 bases and at J to 4 bases, leaving 5 bases not matched to a gene. CDR3 protein: CASSFNRGRPDTQYF. DNA for the CDR3: TGTGCCAGCAGTTTTAACAGGGGGCGTCCAGATACGCAGTATTTT.